This T cell receptor (beta chain) derives from a study of shared clonotypes between healthy human individuals. Naive CD8 cells were CD45RO-negative, positively selected for CCR7, excluding terminally differentiated effector memory CD45RA+ cells. Within Nashville, Tennessee resided all donors, each a Caucasian adult. The V end was cut by 0 bases, the J end by 0 bases, with 16 bases between. The CDR3 has 18 amino acids. Germline V gene sequence: CDR1 LGHNA, CDR2 YNFKEQ. Study findings and constraints: The generation probabilities recorded for non-shared clonotypes fell below those of clonotypes shared by all four donors.

Splitting of each subset's genomic DNA was done evenly across several immunoSEQ plates. Method: immunoSEQ multiplex PCR; TCRdb's copy keeps in-frame clones and lacks some. Altogether about 580,000 clones are present, 95% to 98% being singletons, with the ten largest covering approximately 0.33%. Details on this clone: The antigen remains undetermined.

The specimen sequenced was naive CD8+ T cells sorted from blood. The rearrangement links TRBV4-2 to TRBJ2-3; D remains ambiguous. This TCR came from a man under 40 in good health. CDR3 DNA sequence: TGTGCCAGCAGCCAAGATCTACGGAGTCTATCCAGCACAGATACGCAGTATTTT. This gives the protein CASSQDLRSLSSTDTQYF.